Listed below are T cell receptor beta chains from one sample, sequenced in a study of early T cells in non-severe SARS-CoV-2 infection. A single record per CDR3 protein comes from TCRdb applying MiXCR to the 5' RACE reads. The profile shows 75,000 to 80,000 distinct CDR3 sequences, over 9% of them singletons. This specimen consisted of whole blood, obtained at baseline. These receptors originate from an adult who was a healthcare worker with PCR-confirmed SARS-CoV-2 infection or an uninfected control (not recorded which). Each CDR3 is given with its conserved first and last residue. A D gene is named only where the DNA matches it firmly. Size tells how often a clone was seen (once, few, many) or the class of an expanded clone, and some rows leave it out.

d_call	v_call	j_call	clone_size	cdr3_nt	cdr3_aa
.	TRBV9	TRBJ1-1	many	TGTGCCAGCAGCGAGATACCGAACACTGAAGCTTTCTTT	CASSEIPNTEAFF
.	TRBV18	TRBJ1-1	.	TGTGCCAGCTCAACGAAGGCGAACACTGAAGCTTTCTTT	CASSTKANTEAFF
.	TRBV6-1	TRBJ1-5	many	TGTGCCAGCAGGGGGGGCAGAAATCAGCCCCAGCATTTT	CASRGGRNQPQHF
.	TRBV12-3/TRBV12-4	TRBJ1-2	.	TGTGCCAGCAGTACCCTGACTGAGAGAGGCTACACCTTC	CASSTLTERGYTF
TRBD2	TRBV6-6	TRBJ2-1	few	TGTGCCAGCAGTAGCGGGGGGGCCTCTGGTGAGCAGTTCTTC	CASSSGGASGEQFF
.	TRBV7-2	TRBJ1-3	few	TGTGCCAGCAGCTCTGGAGTCGGGGCTGGAAACACCATATATTTT	CASSSGVGAGNTIYF
.	TRBV2	TRBJ1-1	.	TGTGCCAGCAAGGGGGGACCCTTGAACACTGAAGCTTTCTTT	CASKGGPLNTEAFF
.	TRBV6-2/TRBV6-3	TRBJ2-2	many	TGTGCCAGCAGGCCCTCAGGGCGGGGACAAGTCCCCGGGGAGCTGTTTTTT	CASRPSGRGQVPGELFF
.	TRBV4-1	TRBJ1-4	many	TGCGCCAGCAGCCAAGACGACAGGTTCGCTGAAAAACTGTTTTTT	CASSQDDRFAEKLFF
TRBD1	TRBV11-2	TRBJ1-2	many	TGTGCCAGCAGCTCGGTAAGACGACAGGGATCCACTAACTATGGCTACACCTTC	CASSSVRRQGSTNYGYTF
.	TRBV29-1	TRBJ1-2	.	TGCAGCGTTCCCTGGGACGGATACTATGGCTACACCTTC	CSVPWDGYYGYTF
TRBD1	TRBV30	TRBJ1-1	many	TGTGCCTGGAGTACTTTTGGGACAGGGAACACTGAAGCTTTCTTT	CAWSTFGTGNTEAFF
TRBD2	TRBV27	TRBJ2-3	.	TGTGCCAGCAGTTCCCCGGGACTAGCGACGGTGACGACAGATACGCAGTATTTT	CASSSPGLATVTTDTQYF
.	TRBV20-1	TRBJ2-7	few	TGCAGTGCTACCGGCGATAAAAACTCCTACGAGCAGTACTTC	CSATGDKNSYEQYF
TRBD1	TRBV6-2/TRBV6-3	TRBJ1-6	.	TGTGCCAGCAGATCCCCCGGGACAGGGGGTTATTCACCCCTCCACTTT	CASRSPGTGGYSPLHF
.	TRBV11-1	TRBJ2-3	.	TGTGCCAGCAGGGAGGAGGGAAGGATCACAGATACGCAGTATTTT	CASREEGRITDTQYF
.	TRBV30	TRBJ2-7	.	TGTGCCTGGAGTGTAGGTGGGACTTCGAGCGAGCAGTACTTC	CAWSVGGTSSEQYF
.	TRBV6-2/TRBV6-3	TRBJ2-7	few	TGTGCCAGCAGTTACTCCAGCCTATACTCCTACGAGCAGTACTTC	CASSYSSLYSYEQYF
.	TRBV6-2/TRBV6-3	TRBJ1-2	few	TGTGCCAGCAGTTACTCGATGACATTAGATGGCTACACCTTC	CASSYSMTLDGYTF
TRBD1	TRBV29-1	TRBJ1-2	few	TGCAGCGCTGATGAGGGGGCGAGGTCTGGCTACACCTTC	CSADEGARSGYTF